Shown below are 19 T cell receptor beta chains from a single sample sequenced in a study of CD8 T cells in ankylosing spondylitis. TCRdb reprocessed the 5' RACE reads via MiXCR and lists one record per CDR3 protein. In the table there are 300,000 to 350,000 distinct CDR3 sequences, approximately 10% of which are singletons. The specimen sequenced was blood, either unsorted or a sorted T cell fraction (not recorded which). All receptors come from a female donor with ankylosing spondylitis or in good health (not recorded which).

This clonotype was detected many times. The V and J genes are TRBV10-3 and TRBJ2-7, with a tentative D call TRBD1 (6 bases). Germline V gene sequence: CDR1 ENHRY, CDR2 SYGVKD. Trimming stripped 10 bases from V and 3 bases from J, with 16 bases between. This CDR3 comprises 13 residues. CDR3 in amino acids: CATQPGQVYEQYF. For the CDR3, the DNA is TGTGCCACCCAACCGGGACAAGTCTACGAGCAGTACTTC.

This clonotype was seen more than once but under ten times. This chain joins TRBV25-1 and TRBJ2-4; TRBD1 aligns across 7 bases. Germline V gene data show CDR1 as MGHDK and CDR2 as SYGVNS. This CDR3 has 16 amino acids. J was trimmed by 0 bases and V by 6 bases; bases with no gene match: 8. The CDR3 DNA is TGTGCCAGCAGCGGGGACAGCCAACTAGCCAAAAACATTCAGTACTTC. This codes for CASSGDSQLAKNIQYF. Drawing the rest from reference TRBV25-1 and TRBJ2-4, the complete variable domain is EADIYQTPRYLVIGTGKKITLECSQTMGHDKMYWYQQDPGMELHLIHYSYGVNSTEKGDLSSESTVSRIRTEHFPLTLESARPSHTSQYLCASSGDSQLAKNIQYFGAGTRLSVL.

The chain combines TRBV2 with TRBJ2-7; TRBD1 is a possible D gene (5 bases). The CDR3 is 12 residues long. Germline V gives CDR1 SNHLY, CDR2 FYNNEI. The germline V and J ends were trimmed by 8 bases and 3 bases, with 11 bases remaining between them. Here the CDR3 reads CASQGSFYEQYF. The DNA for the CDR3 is TGTGCCAGCCAGGGTTCCTTCTACGAGCAGTACTTC.

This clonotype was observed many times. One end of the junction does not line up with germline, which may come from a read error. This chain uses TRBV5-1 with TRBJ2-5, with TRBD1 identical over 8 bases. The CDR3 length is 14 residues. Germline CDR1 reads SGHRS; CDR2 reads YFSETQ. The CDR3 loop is CASSPGTGQETQYF. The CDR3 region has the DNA TGTGCCAGCAGTCCTGGGACAGGACAAGAGACCCAGTACTTC.

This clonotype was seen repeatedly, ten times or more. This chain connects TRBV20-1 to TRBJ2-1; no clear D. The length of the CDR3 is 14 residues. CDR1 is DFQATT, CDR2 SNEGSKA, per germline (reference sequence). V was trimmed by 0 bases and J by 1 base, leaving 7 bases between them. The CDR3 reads CSAREAKSYNEQFF. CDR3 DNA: TGCAGTGCTAGAGAAGCGAAATCCTACAATGAGCAGTTCTTC.

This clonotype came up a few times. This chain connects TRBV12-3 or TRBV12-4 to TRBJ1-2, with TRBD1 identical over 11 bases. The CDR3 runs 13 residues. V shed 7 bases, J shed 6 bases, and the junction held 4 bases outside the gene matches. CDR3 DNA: TGTGCCAGCACCCTGGGACAGGGGGATGGCTACACCTTC. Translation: CASTLGQGDGYTF.

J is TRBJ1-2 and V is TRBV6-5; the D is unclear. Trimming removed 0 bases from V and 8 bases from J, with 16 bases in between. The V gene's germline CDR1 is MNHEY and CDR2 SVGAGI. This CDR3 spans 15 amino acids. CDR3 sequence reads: CASSYSLGNPGGYTF. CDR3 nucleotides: TGTGCCAGCAGTTACTCCCTAGGCAATCCGGGAGGCTACACCTTC.

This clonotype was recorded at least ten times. CDR3 coding DNA: TGTGCCAGCAGTTTAGGGGGTTTTGGGGGCAAAAACATTCAGTACTTC. This gives the protein CASSLGGFGGKNIQYF. The chain joins TRBV12-3 or TRBV12-4 to TRBJ2-4; D assignment may be TRBD1 or TRBD2 (5 bases each). The ends were cut back, 1 base at V and 3 bases at J, with 13 bases in the middle. CDR3 length equals 16 residues.

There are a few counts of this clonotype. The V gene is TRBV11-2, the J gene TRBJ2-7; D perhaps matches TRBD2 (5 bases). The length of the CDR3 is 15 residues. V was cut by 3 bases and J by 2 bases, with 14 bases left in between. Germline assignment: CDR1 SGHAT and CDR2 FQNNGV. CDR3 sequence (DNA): TGTGCCAGCAGCTTCTTTCGAGGGAAAACCTACGAGCAGTACTTC. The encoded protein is CASSFFRGKTYEQYF.

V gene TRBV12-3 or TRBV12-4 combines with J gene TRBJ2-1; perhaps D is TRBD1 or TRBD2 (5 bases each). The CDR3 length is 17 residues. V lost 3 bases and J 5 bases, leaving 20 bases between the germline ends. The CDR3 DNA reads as TGTGCCAGCAGTTTTTCGTGGATGGCGAGGGGTAACAATGAGCAGTTCTTC. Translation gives CASSFSWMARGNNEQFF.

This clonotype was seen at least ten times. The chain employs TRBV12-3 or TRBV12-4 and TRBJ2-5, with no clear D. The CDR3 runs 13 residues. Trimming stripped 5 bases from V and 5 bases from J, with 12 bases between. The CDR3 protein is CASSREGLETQYF. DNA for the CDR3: TGTGCCAGCAGTCGTGAAGGTTTGGAGACCCAGTACTTC.

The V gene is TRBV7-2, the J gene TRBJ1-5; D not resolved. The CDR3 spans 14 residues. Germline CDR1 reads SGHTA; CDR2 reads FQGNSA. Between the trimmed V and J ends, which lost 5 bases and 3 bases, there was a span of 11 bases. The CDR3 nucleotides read TGTGCCAGCAGCCCGAGCTCGGACAATCAGCCCCAGCATTTT. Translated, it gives CASSPSSDNQPQHF. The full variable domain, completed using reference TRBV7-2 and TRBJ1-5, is GAGVSQSPSNKVTEKGKDVELRCDPISGHTALYWYRQSLGQGLEFLIYFQGNSAPDKSGLPSDRFSAERTGGSVSTLTIQRTQQEDSAVYLCASSPSSDNQPQHFGDGTRLSIL.

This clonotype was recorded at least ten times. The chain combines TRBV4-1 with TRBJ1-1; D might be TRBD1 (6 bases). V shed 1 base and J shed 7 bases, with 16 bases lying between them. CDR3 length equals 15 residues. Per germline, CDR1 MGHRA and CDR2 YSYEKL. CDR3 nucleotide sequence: TGCGCCAGCAGCCAAGTCCCCGGGACACCCCATGAAGCTTTCTTT. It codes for CASSQVPGTPHEAFF.

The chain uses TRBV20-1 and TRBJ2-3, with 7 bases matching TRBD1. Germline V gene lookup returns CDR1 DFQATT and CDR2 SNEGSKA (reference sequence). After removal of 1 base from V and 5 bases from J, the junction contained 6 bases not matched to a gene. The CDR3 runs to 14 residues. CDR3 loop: CSARVNRQGDTQYF. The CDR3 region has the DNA TGCAGTGCTAGAGTAAACAGACAGGGAGATACGCAGTATTTT.

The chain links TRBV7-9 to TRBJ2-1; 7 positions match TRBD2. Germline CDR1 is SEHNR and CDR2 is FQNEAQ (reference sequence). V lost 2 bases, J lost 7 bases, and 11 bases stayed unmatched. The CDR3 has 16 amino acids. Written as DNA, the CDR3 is TGTGCCAGCAGCTTACTTGCGGGAGTGGGGGTAAATGAGCAGTTCTTC. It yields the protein CASSLLAGVGVNEQFF.

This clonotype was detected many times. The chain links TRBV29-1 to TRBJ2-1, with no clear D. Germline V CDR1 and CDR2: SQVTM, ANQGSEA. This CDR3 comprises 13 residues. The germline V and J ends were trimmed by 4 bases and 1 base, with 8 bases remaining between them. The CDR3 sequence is CSVARVSYNEQFF. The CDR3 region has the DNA TGCAGCGTTGCCCGGGTGTCCTACAATGAGCAGTTCTTC.

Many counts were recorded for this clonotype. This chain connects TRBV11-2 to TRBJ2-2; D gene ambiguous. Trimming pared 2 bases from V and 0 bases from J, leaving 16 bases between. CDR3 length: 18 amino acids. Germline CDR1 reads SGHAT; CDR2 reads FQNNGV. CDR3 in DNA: TGTGCCAGCAGCTTATTCCGGTCAGGTCAGACGAACACCGGGGAGCTGTTTTTT. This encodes CASSLFRSGQTNTGELFF.

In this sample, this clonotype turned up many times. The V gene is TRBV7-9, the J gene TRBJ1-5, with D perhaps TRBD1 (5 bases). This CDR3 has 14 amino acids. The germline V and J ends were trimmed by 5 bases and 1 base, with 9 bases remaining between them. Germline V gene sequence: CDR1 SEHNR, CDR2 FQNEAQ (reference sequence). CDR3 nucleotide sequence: TGTGCCAGCAGCCGGGACGGAAGCAATCAGCCCCAGCATTTT. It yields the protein CASSRDGSNQPQHF.

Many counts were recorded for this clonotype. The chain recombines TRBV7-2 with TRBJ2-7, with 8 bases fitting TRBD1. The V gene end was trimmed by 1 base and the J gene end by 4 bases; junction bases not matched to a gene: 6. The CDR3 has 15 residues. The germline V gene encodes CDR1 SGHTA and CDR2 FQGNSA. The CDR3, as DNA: TGTGCCAGCAGCTTAGGATCGCGACAGGGGTACGAGCAGTACTTC. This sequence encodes CASSLGSRQGYEQYF.